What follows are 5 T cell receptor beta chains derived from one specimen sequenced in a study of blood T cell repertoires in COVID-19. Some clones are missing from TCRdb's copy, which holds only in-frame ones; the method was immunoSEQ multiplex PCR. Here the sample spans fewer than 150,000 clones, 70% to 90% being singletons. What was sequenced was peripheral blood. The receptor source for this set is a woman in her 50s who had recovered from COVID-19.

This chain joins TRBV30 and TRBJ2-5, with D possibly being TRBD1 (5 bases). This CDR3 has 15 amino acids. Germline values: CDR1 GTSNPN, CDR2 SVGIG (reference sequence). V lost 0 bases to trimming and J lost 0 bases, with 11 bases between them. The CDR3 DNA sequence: TGTGCCTGGAGTGTACAACAGGATTACCAAGAGACCCAGTACTTC. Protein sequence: CAWSVQQDYQETQYF.

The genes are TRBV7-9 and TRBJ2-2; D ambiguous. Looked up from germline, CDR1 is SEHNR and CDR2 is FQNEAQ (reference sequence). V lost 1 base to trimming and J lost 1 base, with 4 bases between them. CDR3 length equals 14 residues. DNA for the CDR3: TGTGCCAGCAGCTTAGGACAGAACACCGGGGAGCTGTTTTTT. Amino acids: CASSLGQNTGELFF. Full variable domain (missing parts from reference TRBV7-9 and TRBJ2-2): DTGVSQNPRHKITKRGQNVTFRCDPISEHNRLYWYRQTLGQGPEFLTYFQNEAQLEKSRLLSDRFSAERPKGSFSTLEIQRTEQGDSAMYLCASSLGQNTGELFFGEGSRLTVL.

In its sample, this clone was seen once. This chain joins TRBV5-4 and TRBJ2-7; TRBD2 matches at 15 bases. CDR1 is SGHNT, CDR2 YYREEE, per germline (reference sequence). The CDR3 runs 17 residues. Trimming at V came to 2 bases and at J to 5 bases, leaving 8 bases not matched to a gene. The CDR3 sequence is CASSFGLAGGPTDEQYF. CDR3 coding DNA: TGTGCCAGCAGCTTCGGACTAGCGGGGGGGCCGACGGACGAGCAGTACTTC.

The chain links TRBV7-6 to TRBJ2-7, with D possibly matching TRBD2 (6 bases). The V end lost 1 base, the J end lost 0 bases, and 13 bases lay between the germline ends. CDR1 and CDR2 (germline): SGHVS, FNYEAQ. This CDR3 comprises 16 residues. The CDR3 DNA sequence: TGTGCCAGCAGCTTAGGAGGTGGGCGGGGCTCCTACGAGCAGTACTTC. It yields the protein CASSLGGGRGSYEQYF.

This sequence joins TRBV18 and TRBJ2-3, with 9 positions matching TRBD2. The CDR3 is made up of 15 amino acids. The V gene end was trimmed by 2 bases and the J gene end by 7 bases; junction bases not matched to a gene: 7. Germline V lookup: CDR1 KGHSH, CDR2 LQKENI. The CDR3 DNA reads TGTGCCAGCTCACCAGGTAGCGGGAGTCGGAATACGCAGTATTTT. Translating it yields CASSPGSGSRNTQYF.